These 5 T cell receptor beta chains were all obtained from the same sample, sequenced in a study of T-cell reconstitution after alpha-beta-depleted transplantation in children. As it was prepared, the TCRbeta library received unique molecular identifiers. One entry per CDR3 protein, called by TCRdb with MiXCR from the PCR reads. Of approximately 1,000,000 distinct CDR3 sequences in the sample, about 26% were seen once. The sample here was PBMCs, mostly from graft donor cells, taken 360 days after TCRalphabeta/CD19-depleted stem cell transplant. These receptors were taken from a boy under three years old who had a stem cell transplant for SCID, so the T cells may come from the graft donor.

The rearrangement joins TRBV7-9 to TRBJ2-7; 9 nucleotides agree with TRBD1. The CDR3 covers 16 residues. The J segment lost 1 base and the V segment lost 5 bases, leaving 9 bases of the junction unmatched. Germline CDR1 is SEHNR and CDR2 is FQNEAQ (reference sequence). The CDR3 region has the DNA TGTGCCAGCAGCCCAAGAGGGACAGGGAGTTCCTACGAGCAGTACTTC. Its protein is CASSPRGTGSSYEQYF.

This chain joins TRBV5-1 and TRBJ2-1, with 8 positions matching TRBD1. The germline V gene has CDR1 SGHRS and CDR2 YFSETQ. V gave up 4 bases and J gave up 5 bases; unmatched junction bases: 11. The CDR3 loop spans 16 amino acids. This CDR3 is CASSLLTGVMHNEQFF. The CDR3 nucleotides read TGCGCCAGCAGCCTCCTGACAGGGGTCATGCACAATGAGCAGTTCTTC. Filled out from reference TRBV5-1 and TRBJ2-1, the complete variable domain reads KAGVTQTPRYLIKTRGQQVTLSCSPISGHRSVSWYQQTPGQGLQFLFEYFSETQRNKGNFPGRFSGRQFSNSRSEMNVSTLELGDSALYLCASSLLTGVMHNEQFFGPGTRLTVL.

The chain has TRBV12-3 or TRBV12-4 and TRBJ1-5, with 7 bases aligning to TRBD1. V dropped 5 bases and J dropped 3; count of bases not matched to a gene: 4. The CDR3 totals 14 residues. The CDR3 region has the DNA TGTGCCAGCAGTGACAGGGAGGTCAATCAGCCCCAGCATTTT. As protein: CASSDREVNQPQHF.

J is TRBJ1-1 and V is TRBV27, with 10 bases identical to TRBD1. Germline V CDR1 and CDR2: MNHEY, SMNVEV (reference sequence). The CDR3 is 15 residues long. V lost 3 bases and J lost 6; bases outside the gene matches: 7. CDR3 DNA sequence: TGTGCCAGCAGTTTCGCGGGACAGGGGTTGTCTGAAGCTTTCTTT. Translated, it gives CASSFAGQGLSEAFF.

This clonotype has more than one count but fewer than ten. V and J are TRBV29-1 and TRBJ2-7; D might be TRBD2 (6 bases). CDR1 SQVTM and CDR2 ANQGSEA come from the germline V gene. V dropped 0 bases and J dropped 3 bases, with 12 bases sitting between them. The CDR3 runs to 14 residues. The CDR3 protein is CSVEDRGFSYEQYF. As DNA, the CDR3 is TGCAGCGTTGAAGATCGGGGGTTTAGCTACGAGCAGTACTTC.